This entry describes one T cell receptor (beta chain). Germline V gives CDR1 LGHNA, CDR2 YSLEER. The CDR3 consists of 15 residues. Trimming stripped 0 bases from V and 10 bases from J, with 13 bases between. Data came from immunoSEQ multiplex PCR; TCRdb stores just in-frame clones and leaves some out. The sample holds roughly 2.6 million clones, over 85% seen once. The sample is drawn from a study of shared clonotypes between healthy human individuals. The chain recombines TRBV4-3 with TRBJ1-6; D is perhaps TRBD1 (6 bases). The TCR comes from a man aged 18 to 29 in good health. Sequencing used naive CD4+ T cells sorted from blood. Regarding subset: CD45RA+ positively selected. In DNA, the CDR3 is TGCGCCAGCAGCCAAGACCCCCCAACAGGGTCACCCCTCCACTTT. As protein: CASSQDPPTGSPLHF.